This TCR beta chain comes out of a study of identifying expanded T cells in peripheral blood. The CDR3 length is 14 residues. Looked up from germline, CDR1 is MNHEY and CDR2 is SVGAGI. V lost 2 bases to trimming and J lost 1 base, with 8 bases between them. This clone came up once. Only in-frame clones appear in the TCRdb table, and some are missing; sequencing was by immunoSEQ multiplex PCR. The sample lists about 90,000 clones, around 87% seen once, with around 5.6% in the top ten. The clonotype originates from a person aged 18-69 years in good health. This chain links TRBV6-5 with TRBJ1-1, with a tentative D call TRBD1 (5 bases). Sequenced sample: blood. The CDR3 loop reads CASSYRGSNTEAFF. In DNA form, the CDR3 reads TGTGCCAGCAGTTACAGGGGCTCGAACACTGAAGCTTTCTTT.